This entry describes one T cell receptor beta chain. The antigen is undetermined. TCRdb re-analyzed the 5' RACE reads; it lists each CDR3 protein once, without DNA. This table lists more than 250,000 distinct CDR3 sequences. The data belong to a study of T cells expressing NK-cell markers. At the level of the study: Sorted CD3+CD56-NKG2C+, CD3+CD56+NKG2C+ and CD3+CD56+NKG2C- T cells supplied the TCR beta repertoires. Seven of the eight sequenced donors were classified as HCMV-seropositive, and one was classified as seronegative. Study results and limitations: Where a handful of donors were concerned, these clonotypes also led the CD3+CD56-NKG2C+ fraction. In about six donors, dominant NKG2C+ clonotypes were roughly 1.0-8% of CD8+ T cells.

CDR3 length equals 14 residues. Germline CDR1 and CDR2: MGHDK and SYGVNS. V gene TRBV25-1 combines with J gene TRBJ2-7; absent DNA, TCRdb's TRBD1 call cannot be checked. This sequence was found in a man aged 18 to 35 in good health. The sequenced sample was blood T cells: a sorted CD56 or NKG2C T cell subset, CD4+ or CD8+ T cells, or bulk PBMC T cells (not recorded which). The CDR3 sequence: CASSQGGASYEQYF.